The 17 T cell receptor beta chains in this list originate from one sample, sequenced in a study of CD8 T cells in Susac syndrome. Random hexamers served to reverse transcribe roughly 0.5 to 1 ug RNA. Each CDR3 protein gets one entry after TCRdb re-called the immunoSEQ multiplex PCR reads with MiXCR. This table holds roughly 130,000 distinct CDR3 sequences, about 95% found once. Sample: CD4+ T cells from PBMCs. The origin of the receptors is a human donor in good health.

The chain recombines TRBV6-1 with TRBJ1-5; no clear D gene. This CDR3 has 13 amino acids. Deletions cut 1 base from V and 6 bases from J, with 7 bases between. The germline CDR1 and CDR2 sequences are MNHNS and SASEGT. CDR3 coding DNA: TGTGCCAGCAGTGAAGGAGGGAGTCAGCCCCAGCATTTT. It translates to CASSEGGSQPQHF.

CDR3 in DNA: TGTGCCACCCAGACGGTGAACACTGAAGCTTTCTTT. Translating it yields CATQTVNTEAFF. V and J are TRBV6-5 and TRBJ1-1; D not resolved. V was trimmed by 10 bases and J by 0 bases, leaving 9 bases between them. The CDR3 spans 12 residues. Looked up from germline, CDR1 is MNHEY and CDR2 is SVGAGI.

The chain joins TRBV18 to TRBJ2-7, with no clear D. Trimming removed 1 base from V and 3 bases from J, with 7 bases in between. Germline CDR1 is KGHSH and CDR2 is LQKENI. CDR3 length equals 13 residues. The CDR3 region is CASSPLANYEQYF. In DNA, the CDR3 is TGTGCCAGCTCACCACTAGCCAACTACGAGCAGTACTTC.

The J gene is TRBJ1-2, the V gene TRBV4-1; D not certain. CDR3 length: 11 amino acids. The germline V and J ends were trimmed by 5 bases and 4 bases, with 5 bases remaining between them. Germline V CDR1 and CDR2: MGHRA, YSYEKL. As DNA, the CDR3 is TGCGCCAGCAGCGGGCTCTATGGCTACACCTTC. This encodes CASSGLYGYTF.

This chain connects TRBV29-1 to TRBJ2-1; TRBD2 agrees at 8 bases. This CDR3 has 14 amino acids. The J segment lost 8 bases and the V segment lost 5 bases, leaving 11 bases of the junction unmatched. Germline V CDR1 and CDR2: SQVTM, ANQGSEA. The CDR3 bases are TGCAGCGTTCTCCTCCAGCGGGGGTCGTATGAGCAGTTCTTC. Its translation is CSVLLQRGSYEQFF.

The chain joins TRBV5-1 to TRBJ2-5; D ambiguous. V was cut by 1 base and J by 0 bases, with 4 bases left in between. The germline CDR1 and CDR2 sequences are SGHRS and YFSETQ. This CDR3 region has 13 residues. The CDR3 DNA reads as TGCGCCAGCAGCTTGTCGTACCAAGAGACCCAGTACTTC. It encodes CASSLSYQETQYF.

The chain carries TRBV30 and TRBJ2-7; D might be TRBD1 (5 bases). V was pared by 2 bases and J by 3 bases, with 14 bases between. The CDR3 covers 14 residues. Germline V lookup: CDR1 GTSNPN, CDR2 SVGIG (reference sequence). In DNA, the CDR3 is TGTGCCTGGAGTAAGACAGCCAGCCTCTACGAGCAGTACTTC. This gives the protein CAWSKTASLYEQYF.

The chain recombines TRBV7-9 with TRBJ1-1; 8 nucleotides align to TRBD1. The germline V gene encodes CDR1 SEHNR and CDR2 FQNEAQ (reference sequence). The CDR3 runs to 18 residues. V gave up 0 bases and J gave up 4 bases; unmatched junction bases: 13. The CDR3 region has the DNA TGTGCCAGCAGCTTAGCCGGAATGGCAGGGGGCGACCGCACTGAAGCTTTCTTT. Amino acid sequence: CASSLAGMAGGDRTEAFF.

This clonotype showed up just once. V and J are TRBV29-1 and TRBJ2-3, with 8 bases that match TRBD1. The germline V gene encodes CDR1 SQVTM and CDR2 ANQGSEA. With V trimmed by 1 base and J by 3 bases, 0 bases remained unmatched. This CDR3 comprises 13 residues. The CDR3 region is CSVEGTGTDTQYF. Written as DNA, the CDR3 is TGCAGCGTTGAAGGGACAGGGACAGATACGCAGTATTTT.

The chain recombines TRBV29-1 with TRBJ2-3, with a possible D match to TRBD2 (6 bases). Between the trimmed V and J ends, which lost 5 bases and 5 bases, there was a span of 14 bases. Germline V gene sequence: CDR1 SQVTM, CDR2 ANQGSEA. This CDR3 spans 13 amino acids. As DNA, the CDR3 is TGCAGCGTTACCCTGGGGGGATTAGATACGCAGTATTTT. Its translation is CSVTLGGLDTQYF.

CDR3 DNA: TGTGCCAGCAGAGAGATGAACACTGAAGCTTTCTTT. It translates to CASREMNTEAFF. This chain connects TRBV7-8 to TRBJ1-1; D is ambiguous. V lost 6 bases, J lost 0 bases, and 5 bases lay in between. CDR3 length equals 12 residues. CDR1 is SGHVS, CDR2 FQNEAQ, per germline. Looking up the rest from reference TRBV7-8 and TRBJ1-1 gives the full variable domain: GAGVSQSPRYKVAKRGQDVALRCDPISGHVSLFWYQQALGQGPEFLTYFQNEAQLDKSGLPSDRFFAERPEGSVSTLKIQRTQQEDSAVYLCASREMNTEAFFGQGTRLTVV.

V is TRBV30 and J is TRBJ2-7, with D unclear. Trimming cost V 4 bases and J 2 bases, with 9 bases left between them. The CDR3 is 12 residues long. CDR1 is GTSNPN, CDR2 SVGIG, per germline (reference sequence). The CDR3 reads CAWNWQTYEQYF. The DNA for the CDR3 is TGTGCCTGGAATTGGCAGACCTACGAGCAGTACTTC. The full variable domain, completed using reference TRBV30 and TRBJ2-7, is SQTIHQWPATLVQPVGSPLSLECTVEGTSNPNLYWYRQAAGRGLQLLFYSVGIGQISSEVPQNLSASRPQDRQFILSSKKLLLSDSGFYLCAWNWQTYEQYFGPGTRLTVT.

This sequence joins TRBV7-2 and TRBJ1-2; D unresolved. The ends were cut back, 1 base at V and 7 bases at J, with 7 bases in the middle. Germline V gene sequence: CDR1 SGHTA, CDR2 FQGNSA. CDR3 length: 12 residues. CDR3 sequence (DNA): TGTGCCAGCAGCTTAGAGACGGGTGGCTACACCTTC. Translated, it gives CASSLETGGYTF.

V and J are TRBV10-2 and TRBJ2-4; no clear D gene. The V gene lost 0 bases and the J gene lost 5 bases, with 8 bases spanning the gap. Germline values: CDR1 WSHSY, CDR2 SAAADI. The CDR3 contains 14 residues. CDR3 DNA: TGCGCCAGCAGTGAGTCGGGCAGGCAAAACATTCAGTACTTC. Translation: CASSESGRQNIQYF.

The rearrangement joins TRBV7-2 to TRBJ1-4; no clear D gene. In germline, CDR1 is SGHTA, CDR2 FQGNSA. Trimming took 3 bases from V and 5 from J, leaving 16 bases between them. This CDR3 contains 16 residues. The CDR3 nucleotides are TGTGCCAGCAGCTTCCCTGGAGGTAGTCTAAATGAAAAACTGTTTTTT. Translation: CASSFPGGSLNEKLFF.

The chain links TRBV18 to TRBJ1-5, with 8 bases aligning to TRBD1. Germline values: CDR1 KGHSH, CDR2 LQKENI. This CDR3 region has 13 residues. V dropped 5 bases and J dropped 14; count of bases not matched to a gene: 11. The CDR3 nucleotides read TGTGCCAGCTCAGTAAATCAGGGGGCCGACGAGCATTTT. Encoded protein: CASSVNQGADEHF. Based on the CDR3 plus reference TRBV18 and TRBJ1-5, the full variable domain is NAGVMQNPRHLVRRRGQEARLRCSPMKGHSHVYWYRQLPEEGLKFMVYLQKENIIDESGMPKERFSAEFPKEGPSILRIQQVVRGDSAAYFCASSVNQGADEHFGDGTRLSIL.

The chain employs TRBV5-1 and TRBJ1-6; tentatively, D is TRBD1 (6 bases). V dropped 2 bases and J dropped 13 bases, with 13 bases sitting between them. CDR3 size: 13 residues. Germline CDR1 is SGHRS and CDR2 is YFSETQ. The CDR3 coding sequence is TGCGCCAGCAGCTTCGGACAGCGCGATCCCCTCCACTTT. Encoded protein: CASSFGQRDPLHF. Full variable domain (rest looked up from reference TRBV5-1 and TRBJ1-6): KAGVTQTPRYLIKTRGQQVTLSCSPISGHRSVSWYQQTPGQGLQFLFEYFSETQRNKGNFPGRFSGRQFSNSRSEMNVSTLELGDSALYLCASSFGQRDPLHFGNGTRLTVT.